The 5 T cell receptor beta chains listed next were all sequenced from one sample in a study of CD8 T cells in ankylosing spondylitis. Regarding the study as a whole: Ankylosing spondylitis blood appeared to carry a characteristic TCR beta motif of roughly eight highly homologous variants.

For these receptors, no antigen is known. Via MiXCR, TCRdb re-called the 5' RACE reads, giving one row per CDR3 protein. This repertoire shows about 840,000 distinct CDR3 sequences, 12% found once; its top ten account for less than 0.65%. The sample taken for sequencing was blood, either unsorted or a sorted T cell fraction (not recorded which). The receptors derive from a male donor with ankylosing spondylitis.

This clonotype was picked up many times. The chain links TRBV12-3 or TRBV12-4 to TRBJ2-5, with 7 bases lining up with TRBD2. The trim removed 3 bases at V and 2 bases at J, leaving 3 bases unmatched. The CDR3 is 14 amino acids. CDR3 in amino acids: CASSLAAGQETQYF. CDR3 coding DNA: TGTGCCAGCAGTTTGGCAGCGGGACAAGAGACCCAGTACTTC.

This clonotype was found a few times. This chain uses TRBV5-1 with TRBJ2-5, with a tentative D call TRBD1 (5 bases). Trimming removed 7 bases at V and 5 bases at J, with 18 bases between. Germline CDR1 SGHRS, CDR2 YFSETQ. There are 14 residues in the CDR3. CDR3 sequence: CASANNQGGETQYF. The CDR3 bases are TGCGCCAGCGCCAATAACCAGGGTGGGGAGACCCAGTACTTC. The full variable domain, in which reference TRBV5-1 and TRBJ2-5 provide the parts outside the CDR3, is KAGVTQTPRYLIKTRGQQVTLSCSPISGHRSVSWYQQTPGQGLQFLFEYFSETQRNKGNFPGRFSGRQFSNSRSEMNVSTLELGDSALYLCASANNQGGETQYFGPGTRLLVL.

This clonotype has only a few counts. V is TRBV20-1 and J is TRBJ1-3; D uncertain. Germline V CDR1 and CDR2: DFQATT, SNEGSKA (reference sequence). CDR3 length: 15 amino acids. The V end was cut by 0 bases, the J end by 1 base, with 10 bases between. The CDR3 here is CSAREGGGSGNTIYF. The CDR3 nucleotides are TGCAGTGCTAGAGAAGGTGGAGGGTCTGGAAACACCATATATTTT.

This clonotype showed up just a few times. CDR3 bases: TGCAGTGCCGCCGGGGGGGAAGAAGATACGCAGTATTTT. This translates into CSAAGGEEDTQYF. The chain links TRBV20-1 to TRBJ2-3; 8 bases align to TRBD2. Germline-derived CDR1 and CDR2 are DFQATT and SNEGSKA (reference sequence). V shed 6 bases, J shed 5 bases, and the junction held 7 bases outside the gene matches. The CDR3 sequence is 13 residues long.

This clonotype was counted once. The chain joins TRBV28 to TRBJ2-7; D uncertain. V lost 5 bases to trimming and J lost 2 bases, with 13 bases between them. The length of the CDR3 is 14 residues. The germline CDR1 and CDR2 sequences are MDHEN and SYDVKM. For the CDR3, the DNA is TGTGCCAGCAGTCTCCTGGCCCCACCCTACGAGCAGTACTTC. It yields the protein CASSLLAPPYEQYF.